A selection of T cell receptor beta chains follows, all from one sample in a study of T cell responses to AZD1222 COVID-19 vaccine. Libraries were prepared by immunoSEQ multiplex PCR; TCRdb keeps only in-frame clonotypes and omits some of them. The sample carries under 200,000 clones, over 90% recorded once. The sequencing here drew on peripheral blood, taken on day 0 of AZD1222 vaccination. The receptors originated from an adult in good health. The CDR3 runs from the conserved cysteine through the conserved F or W. A D gene is named only where the DNA matches it firmly.

d_gene: TRBD2
v_gene: TRBV9
j_gene: TRBJ2-1
CDR3nt: TGTGCCAGCAGCGTAGGCAGCGGGAGGGCCACAATCTACAATGAGCAGTTCTTC
CDR3aa: CASSVGSGRATIYNEQFF

d_gene: TRBD2
v_gene: TRBV25-1
j_gene: TRBJ2-7
CDR3nt: TGTGCCAGCAGTTGGGGGGGCTCCGGGAGGGCCCACGAGCAGTACTTC
CDR3aa: CASSWGGSGRAHEQYF

d_gene: TRBD1
v_gene: TRBV10-3
j_gene: TRBJ1-5
CDR3nt: TGTGCCGTCCAAGGAGGGCAGGGGGGTCAGCCCCAGCATTTT
CDR3aa: CAVQGGQGGQPQHF

d_gene: .
v_gene: TRBV19
j_gene: TRBJ1-3
CDR3nt: TGTGCCAGTAGTCTACCCGGGGGACCCTCTGGAAACACCATATATTTT
CDR3aa: CASSLPGGPSGNTIYF

d_gene: .
v_gene: TRBV7-9
j_gene: TRBJ2-7
CDR3nt: TGTGCCAGCAGCTTGCGGGGGCCCTACGAGCAGTACTTC
CDR3aa: CASSLRGPYEQYF

d_gene: TRBD1
v_gene: TRBV12-3/TRBV12-4
j_gene: TRBJ2-7
CDR3nt: TGTGCCAGCAGCCGGGACAGGGCTTACGAGCAGTACTTC
CDR3aa: CASSRDRAYEQYF

d_gene: TRBD1
v_gene: TRBV18
j_gene: TRBJ2-1
CDR3nt: TGTGCCAGCTCTCGCCCAAGTCTCGACAGGGAGCATGAGCAGTTCTTC
CDR3aa: CASSRPSLDREHEQFF

d_gene: .
v_gene: TRBV5-6
j_gene: TRBJ1-1
CDR3nt: TGTGCCAGCAGCGGTCGGATGGGGAAAGCTTTCTTT
CDR3aa: CASSGRMGKAFF

d_gene: .
v_gene: TRBV19
j_gene: TRBJ1-4
CDR3nt: TGTGCCAGTAGTATTCAGGGAAAGGACGAAAAACTGTTTTTT
CDR3aa: CASSIQGKDEKLFF

d_gene: TRBD2
v_gene: TRBV10-3
j_gene: TRBJ2-1
CDR3nt: TGTGCCATCAGTGAGGGTTGGGAGGGTGAGCAGTTCTTC
CDR3aa: CAISEGWEGEQFF

d_gene: .
v_gene: TRBV2
j_gene: TRBJ1-3
CDR3nt: TGTGCCATAATGGGGTCCCACTCTGGAAACACCATATATTTT
CDR3aa: CAIMGSHSGNTIYF

d_gene: .
v_gene: TRBV6-5
j_gene: TRBJ1-5
CDR3nt: TGTGCCAGCAGCGGACCCAAGAGGCCCCAGCATTTT
CDR3aa: CASSGPKRPQHF

d_gene: .
v_gene: TRBV3-1/TRBV3-2
j_gene: TRBJ1-2
CDR3nt: TGTGCCAGCAGCCAAGGTCGAGGCTACACCTTC
CDR3aa: CASSQGRGYTF

d_gene: .
v_gene: TRBV19
j_gene: TRBJ2-1
CDR3nt: TGTGCCAGTAGTCTCGGTTACGCCGACAATGAGCAGTTCTTC
CDR3aa: CASSLGYADNEQFF

d_gene: .
v_gene: TRBV5-1
j_gene: TRBJ1-6
CDR3nt: TGCGCCAGCAGCTTGGGGGCCGTTAATTCACCCCTCCACTTT
CDR3aa: CASSLGAVNSPLHF

d_gene: .
v_gene: TRBV7-6
j_gene: TRBJ2-5
CDR3nt: TGTGCCAGCAGCTCCGGGGACTCCCAAGGGGGGACCCAGTACTTC
CDR3aa: CASSSGDSQGGTQYF

d_gene: .
v_gene: TRBV5-4
j_gene: TRBJ1-1
CDR3nt: TGTGCCAGCAGCTTCCCCCTGAACACTGAAGCTTTCTTT
CDR3aa: CASSFPLNTEAFF

d_gene: .
v_gene: TRBV6-2/TRBV6-3
j_gene: TRBJ1-1
CDR3nt: TGTGCCAGCAGTTACTCGAGGAAGAACACTGAAGCTTTCTTT
CDR3aa: CASSYSRKNTEAFF

d_gene: .
v_gene: TRBV7-9
j_gene: TRBJ1-1
CDR3nt: TGTGCCAGCAGCCCCTCCGGCCAGAGTGAAGCTTTCTTT
CDR3aa: CASSPSGQSEAFF

d_gene: .
v_gene: TRBV3-1/TRBV3-2
j_gene: TRBJ1-2
CDR3nt: TGTGCCAGCAGCAGGGGACGGTCTATAGGCTACACCTTC
CDR3aa: CASSRGRSIGYTF